This T cell receptor (beta chain) was obtained from a study of CD8 T cells in Susac syndrome. Germline CDR1 reads SGHRS; CDR2 reads YFSETQ. The V end lost 2 bases, the J end lost 6 bases, and 9 bases lay between the germline ends. The CDR3 has 12 amino acids. RNA in amounts of roughly 0.5 to 1 ug was reverse transcribed with random hexamers. TCRdb passed the immunoSEQ multiplex PCR reads through MiXCR, listing each CDR3 protein once. The data show more than 150,000 distinct CDR3 sequences, with around 95% seen just once and 0.13% to 0.15% held by the top ten. The V call is TRBV5-1, the J call TRBJ2-7; the D gene is possibly TRBD2 (6 bases). The TCR originated in a human donor with multiple sclerosis. Sequences were obtained from CD8+ T cells from PBMCs. CDR3 sequence reads: CASSLNGGEQYF. Here the CDR3 DNA reads TGCGCCAGCAGCTTAAACGGGGGCGAGCAGTACTTC.